This TCR beta chain appears in the sequencing data of a study of response to subunit inactivated influenza vaccine. General study points: Authors suggested seasonal influenza vaccinations each recruit few new T cells.

V was trimmed by 1 base and J by 10 bases, leaving 8 bases between them. The germline V gene encodes CDR1 SNHLY and CDR2 FYNNEI. The CDR3 loop spans 12 amino acids. TCRdb re-analysed the RT-PCR reads in MiXCR, keeping a single row per CDR3 protein. The profile shows over 650,000 distinct CDR3 sequences, around 20% of them singletons. Concerning this clonotype: Its antigen is as yet unknown.

This sequence originates from a man aged 50-60 years who received an inactivated influenza vaccine. The chain employs TRBV2 and TRBJ2-1; perhaps TRBD1 as D (6 bases). Sequencing used PBMCs from blood, obtained more than 4 days after vaccination. This CDR3 is CASSEGGTEQFF. The CDR3 DNA reads TGTGCCAGCAGTGAAGGAGGGACAGAGCAGTTCTTC.